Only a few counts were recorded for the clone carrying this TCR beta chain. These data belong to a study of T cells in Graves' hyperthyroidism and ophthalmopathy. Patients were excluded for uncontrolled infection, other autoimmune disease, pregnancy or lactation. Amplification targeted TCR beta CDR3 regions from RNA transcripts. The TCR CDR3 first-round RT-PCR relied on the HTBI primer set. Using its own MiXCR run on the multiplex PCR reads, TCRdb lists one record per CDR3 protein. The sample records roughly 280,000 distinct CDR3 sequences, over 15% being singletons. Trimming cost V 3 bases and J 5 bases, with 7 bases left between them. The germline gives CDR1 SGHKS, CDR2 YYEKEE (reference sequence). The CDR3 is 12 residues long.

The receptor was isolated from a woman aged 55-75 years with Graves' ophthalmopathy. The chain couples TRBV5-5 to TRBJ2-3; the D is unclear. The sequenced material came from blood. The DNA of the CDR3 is TGTGCCAGCAGCTCGAGTGGAGATACGCAGTATTTT. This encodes CASSSSGDTQYF.